There are a few counts of the clone carrying this T cell receptor (beta chain). Its antigen is not known. The sample is drawn from a study of T cell repertoires in cytomegalovirus infection. About the study: In the study, CMV epitopes included recently identified HLA-C-restricted and well-studied HLA-B-restricted ones. Indications of both CMV infection and matching HLA type were provided by public TCR beta signatures.

One entry per CDR3 protein results from TCRdb running MiXCR on the reads. Here the sample spans tens of thousands of distinct CDR3 sequences, 20% being singletons. V dropped 0 bases and J dropped 5; count of bases not matched to a gene: 8. The CDR3 consists of 18 residues. CDR1 and CDR2 (germline): MNHEY, SMNVEV (reference sequence). Source: CD8+ T cells from cultured PBMCs, taken from culture after CMV antigen stimulation. V usage is TRBV27 and J usage is TRBJ2-5, with TRBD2 identical over 14 bases. The sequence came from a human donor in good health (CMV status not recorded). Some clones in this sample may be carry-over from other donors' samples. CDR3 nucleotide sequence: TGTGCCAGCAGTTTATCATTACCGGGACTAGCGGGGGTGGAGACCCAGTACTTC. It codes for CASSLSLPGLAGVETQYF.